The present T cell receptor beta chain was sequenced within a study of cytomegalovirus exposure and HLA in healthy donors. Overall study: Membership in the Caucasian-associated ancestry cluster was found for around four fifths of nearly 400 genotyped donors.

Concerning this clone: The antigen is unknown.

The PCR contained 60 Vbeta and 13 Jbeta primers. TCRdb keeps only in-frame clones here, not all; method: immunoSEQ multiplex PCR. The repertoire holds about 180,000 clones, around three quarters seen once, with 5.7% in the top ten. Though nominally healthy at sampling, donors likely had unrecorded immune exposures. Findings and limits, study-wide: Some V segments could not be told apart, so they were left out, TRBV6-2 and TRBV6-3 among them. Productive status was seen about 90% or about 30% of the time for most TCR beta V segments in an earlier analysis.

The germline gives CDR1 SQVTM, CDR2 ANQGSEA. V was cut by 3 bases and J by 3 bases, with 8 bases left in between. This CDR3 region has 12 residues. Sequences were obtained from PBMCs. This receptor was obtained from a man in his forties in good health and CMV-seronegative. V is TRBV29-1 and J is TRBJ1-1; D gene uncertain. CDR3 protein: CSVDHGDTEAFF. CDR3 sequence (DNA): TGCAGCGTTGATCACGGGGACACTGAAGCTTTCTTT.